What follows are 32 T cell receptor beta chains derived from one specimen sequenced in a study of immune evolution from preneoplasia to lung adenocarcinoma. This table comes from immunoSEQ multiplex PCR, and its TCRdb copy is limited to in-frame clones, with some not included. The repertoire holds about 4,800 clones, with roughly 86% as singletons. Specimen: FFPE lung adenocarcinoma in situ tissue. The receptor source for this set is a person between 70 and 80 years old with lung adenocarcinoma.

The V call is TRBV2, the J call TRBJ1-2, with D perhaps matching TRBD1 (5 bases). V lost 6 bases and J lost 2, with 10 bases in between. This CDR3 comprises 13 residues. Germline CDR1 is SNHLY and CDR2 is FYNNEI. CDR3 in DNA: TGTGCCAGCAGGCAGGGTTGGAACTATGGCTACACCTTC. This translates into CASRQGWNYGYTF.

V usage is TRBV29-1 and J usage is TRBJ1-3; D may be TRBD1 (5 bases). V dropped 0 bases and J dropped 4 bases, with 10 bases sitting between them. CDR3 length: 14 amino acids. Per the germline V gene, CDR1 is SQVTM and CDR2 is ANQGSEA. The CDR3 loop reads CSVEDQGRGNTIYF. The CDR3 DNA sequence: TGCAGCGTTGAAGATCAGGGCAGAGGAAACACCATATATTTT. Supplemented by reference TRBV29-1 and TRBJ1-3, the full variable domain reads SAVISQKPSRDICQRGTSLTIQCQVDSQVTMMFWYRQQPGQSLTLIATANQGSEATYESGFVIDKFPISRPNLTFSTLTVSNMSPEDSSIYLCSVEDQGRGNTIYFGEGSWLTVV.

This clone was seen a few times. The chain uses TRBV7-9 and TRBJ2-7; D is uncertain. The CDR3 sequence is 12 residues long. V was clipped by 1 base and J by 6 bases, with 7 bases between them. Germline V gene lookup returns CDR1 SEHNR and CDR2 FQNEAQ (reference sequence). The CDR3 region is CASSLGVSEQYF. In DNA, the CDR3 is TGTGCCAGCAGCTTAGGTGTGTCCGAGCAGTACTTC.

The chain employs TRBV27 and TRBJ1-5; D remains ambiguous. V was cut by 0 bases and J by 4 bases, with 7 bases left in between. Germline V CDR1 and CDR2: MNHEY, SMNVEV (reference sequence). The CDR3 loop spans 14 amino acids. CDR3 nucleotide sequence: TGTGCCAGCAGTTTATCGGTTTGGAATCAGCCCCAGCATTTT. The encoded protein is CASSLSVWNQPQHF.

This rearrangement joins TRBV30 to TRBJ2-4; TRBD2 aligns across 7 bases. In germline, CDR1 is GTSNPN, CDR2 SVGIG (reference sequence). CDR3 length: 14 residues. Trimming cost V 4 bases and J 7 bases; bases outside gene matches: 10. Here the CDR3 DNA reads TGTGCCTGGACCCCCTTAGCGGGCGGGAACATTCAGTACTTC. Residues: CAWTPLAGGNIQYF.

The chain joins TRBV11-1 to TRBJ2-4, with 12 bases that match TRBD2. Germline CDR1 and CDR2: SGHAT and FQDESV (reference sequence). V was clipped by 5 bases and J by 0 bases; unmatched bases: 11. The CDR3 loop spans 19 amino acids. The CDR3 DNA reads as TGTGCCAGCAGCCGCCAGGGACTAGCGGGCAGACTAGCCAAAAACATTCAGTACTTC. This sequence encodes CASSRQGLAGRLAKNIQYF.

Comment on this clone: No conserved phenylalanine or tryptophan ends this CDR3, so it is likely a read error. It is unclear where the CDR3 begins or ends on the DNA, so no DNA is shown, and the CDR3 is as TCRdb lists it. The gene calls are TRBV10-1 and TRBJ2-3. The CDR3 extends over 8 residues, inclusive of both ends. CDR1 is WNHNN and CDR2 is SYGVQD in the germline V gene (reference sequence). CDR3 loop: CASSEDSS.

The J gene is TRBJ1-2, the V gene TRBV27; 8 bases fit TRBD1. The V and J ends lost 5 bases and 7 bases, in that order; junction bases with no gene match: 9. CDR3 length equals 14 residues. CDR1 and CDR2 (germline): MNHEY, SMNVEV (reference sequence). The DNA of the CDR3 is TGTGCCAGCAGTCTTTCAGGGGGCGCGTCTGGCTACACCTTC. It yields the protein CASSLSGGASGYTF.

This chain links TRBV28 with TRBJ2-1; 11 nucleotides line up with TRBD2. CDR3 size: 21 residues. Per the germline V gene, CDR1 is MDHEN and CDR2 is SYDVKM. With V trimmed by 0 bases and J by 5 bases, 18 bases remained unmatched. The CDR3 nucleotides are TGTGCCAGCAGTTTATGGTTGGCAGGGGGGACTAGCGGAGACAAGAACAATGAGCAGTTCTTC. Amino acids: CASSLWLAGGTSGDKNNEQFF.

CDR3: CASSWDGNTGELFF. CDR3 nucleotide sequence: TGTGCCAGCAGTTGGGACGGGAACACCGGGGAGCTGTTTTTT. The chain recombines TRBV2 with TRBJ2-2; either TRBD1 or TRBD2 may supply D (5 bases each). Germline V gene lookup returns CDR1 SNHLY and CDR2 FYNNEI. Trimming pared 5 bases from V and 1 base from J, leaving 8 bases between. The CDR3 consists of 14 residues.

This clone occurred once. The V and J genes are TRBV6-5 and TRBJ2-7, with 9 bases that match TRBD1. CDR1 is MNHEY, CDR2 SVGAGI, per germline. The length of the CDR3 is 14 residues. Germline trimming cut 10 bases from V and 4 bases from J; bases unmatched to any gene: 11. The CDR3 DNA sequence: TGTGCCACTCGACAGGGGGTATTTACGTACGAGCAGTACTTC. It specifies CATRQGVFTYEQYF.

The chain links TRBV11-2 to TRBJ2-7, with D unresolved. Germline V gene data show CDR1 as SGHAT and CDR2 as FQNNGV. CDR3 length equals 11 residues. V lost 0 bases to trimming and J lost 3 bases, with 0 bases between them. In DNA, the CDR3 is TGTGCCAGCAGCTTAGACTACGAGCAGTACTTC. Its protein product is CASSLDYEQYF.

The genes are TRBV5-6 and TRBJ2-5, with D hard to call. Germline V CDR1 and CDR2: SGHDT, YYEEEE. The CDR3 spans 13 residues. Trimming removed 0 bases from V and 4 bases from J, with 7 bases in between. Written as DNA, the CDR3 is TGTGCCAGCAGCTTGGGAAGATCAGAGACCCAGTACTTC. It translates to CASSLGRSETQYF.

CDR3 in DNA: TGTGCCAGCAGTGAAGGCCTTCCCACCGGGGAGCTGTTTTTT. Protein product: CASSEGLPTGELFF. The rearrangement links TRBV2 to TRBJ2-2; D unclear. Germline CDR1 is SNHLY and CDR2 is FYNNEI. The CDR3 has 14 amino acids. V was clipped by 1 base and J by 4 bases, with 7 bases between them. The whole variable domain, filled in from reference TRBV2 and TRBJ2-2, reads EPEVTQTPSHQVTQMGQEVILRCVPISNHLYFYWYRQILGQKVEFLVSFYNNEISEKSEIFDDQFSVERPDGSNFTLKIRSTKLEDSAMYFCASSEGLPTGELFFGEGSRLTVL.

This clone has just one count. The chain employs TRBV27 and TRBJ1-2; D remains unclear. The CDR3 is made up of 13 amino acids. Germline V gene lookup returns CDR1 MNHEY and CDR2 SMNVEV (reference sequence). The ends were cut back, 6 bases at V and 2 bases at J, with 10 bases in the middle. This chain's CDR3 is CASRPGSNYGYTF. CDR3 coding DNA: TGTGCCAGCAGGCCCGGGTCGAACTATGGCTACACCTTC.

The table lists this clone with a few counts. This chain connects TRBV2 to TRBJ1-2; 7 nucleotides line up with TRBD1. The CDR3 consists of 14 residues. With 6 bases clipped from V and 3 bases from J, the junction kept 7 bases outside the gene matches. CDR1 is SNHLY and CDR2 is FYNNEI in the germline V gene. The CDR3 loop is CASRGTGVDYGYTF. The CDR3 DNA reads TGTGCCAGCAGAGGAACAGGGGTAGACTATGGCTACACCTTC.

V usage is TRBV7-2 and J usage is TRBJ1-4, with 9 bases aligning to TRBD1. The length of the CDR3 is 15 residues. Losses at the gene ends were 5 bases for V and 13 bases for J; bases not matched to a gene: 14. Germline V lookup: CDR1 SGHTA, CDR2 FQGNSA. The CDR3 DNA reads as TGTGCCAGCAGCCCAGCCGGGACAGGGAGGCAGGGACTGTTTTTT. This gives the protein CASSPAGTGRQGLFF.

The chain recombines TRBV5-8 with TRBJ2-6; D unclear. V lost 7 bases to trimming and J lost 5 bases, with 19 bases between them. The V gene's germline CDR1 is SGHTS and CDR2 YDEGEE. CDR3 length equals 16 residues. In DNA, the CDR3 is TGTGCCAGCTTAGCCTCCACACAAAGTCGGGCCAACGTCCTGACTTTC. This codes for CASLASTQSRANVLTF.

In DNA form, the CDR3 reads TGTGCCAGTAGTACCCTATTCAGCGGTACCTACGAGCAGTACTTC. As protein: CASSTLFSGTYEQYF. The chain uses TRBV19 and TRBJ2-7, with a tentative D call TRBD2 (5 bases). The CDR3 extends over 15 amino acids. The germline CDR1 and CDR2 sequences are LNHDA and SQIVND (reference sequence). The V gene lost 4 bases and the J gene lost 2 bases, with 15 bases spanning the gap.

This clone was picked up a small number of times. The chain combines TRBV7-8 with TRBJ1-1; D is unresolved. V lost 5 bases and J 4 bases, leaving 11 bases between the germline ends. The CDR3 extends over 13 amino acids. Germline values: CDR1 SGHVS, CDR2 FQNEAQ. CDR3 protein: CASSPRMGTEAFF. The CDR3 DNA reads TGTGCCAGCAGCCCTAGGATGGGCACTGAAGCTTTCTTT.

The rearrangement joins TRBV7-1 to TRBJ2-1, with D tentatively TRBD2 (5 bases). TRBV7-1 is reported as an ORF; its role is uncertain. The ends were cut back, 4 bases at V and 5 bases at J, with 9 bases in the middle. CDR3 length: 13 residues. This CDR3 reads CASSLAQDNEQFF. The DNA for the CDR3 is TGTGCCAGCAGCTTAGCGCAGGACAATGAGCAGTTCTTC.

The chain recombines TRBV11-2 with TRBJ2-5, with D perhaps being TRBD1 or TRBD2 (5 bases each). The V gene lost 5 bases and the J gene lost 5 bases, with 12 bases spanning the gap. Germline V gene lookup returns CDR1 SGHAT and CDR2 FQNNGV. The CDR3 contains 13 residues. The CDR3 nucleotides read TGTGCCAGCAGCCCCGGGACCTCGGAGACCCAGTACTTC. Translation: CASSPGTSETQYF.

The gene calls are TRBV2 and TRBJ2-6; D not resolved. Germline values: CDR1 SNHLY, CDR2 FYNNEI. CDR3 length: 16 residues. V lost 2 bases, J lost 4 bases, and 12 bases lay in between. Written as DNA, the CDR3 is TGTGCCAGCAGTGAATTCCGGACCGGGGGGGCCAACGTCCTGACTTTC. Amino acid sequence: CASSEFRTGGANVLTF.

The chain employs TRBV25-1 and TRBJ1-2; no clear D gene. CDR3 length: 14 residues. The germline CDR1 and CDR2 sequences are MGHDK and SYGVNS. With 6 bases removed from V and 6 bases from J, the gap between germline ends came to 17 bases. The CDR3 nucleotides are TGTGCCAGCAGAGTATCCGGACCCCTGGATGGCTACACCTTC. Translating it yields CASRVSGPLDGYTF.

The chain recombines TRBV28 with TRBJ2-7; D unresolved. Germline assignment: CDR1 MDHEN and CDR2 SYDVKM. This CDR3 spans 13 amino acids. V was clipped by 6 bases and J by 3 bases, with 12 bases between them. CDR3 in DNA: TGTGCCAGCAGAGTCCCCGCCAACTACGAGCAGTACTTC. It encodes CASRVPANYEQYF.

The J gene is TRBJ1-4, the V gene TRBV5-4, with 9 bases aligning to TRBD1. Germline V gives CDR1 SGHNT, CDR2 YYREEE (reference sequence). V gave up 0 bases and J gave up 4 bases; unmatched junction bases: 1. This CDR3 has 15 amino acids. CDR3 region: CASSLGTGVNEKLFF. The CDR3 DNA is TGTGCCAGCAGCTTGGGGACAGGGGTTAATGAAAAACTGTTTTTT.

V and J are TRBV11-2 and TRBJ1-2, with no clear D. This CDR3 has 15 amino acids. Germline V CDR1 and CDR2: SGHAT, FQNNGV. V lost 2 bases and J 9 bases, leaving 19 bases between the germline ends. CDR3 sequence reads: CASSLSSGPESRYTF. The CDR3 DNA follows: TGTGCCAGCAGCTTATCGAGCGGACCAGAATCTCGCTACACCTTC.

The chain's CDR3 is CASSLPGQILYEQYF. The CDR3 nucleotides read TGTGCCAGCAGCTTACCGGGACAGATACTTTACGAGCAGTACTTC. This chain joins TRBV7-2 and TRBJ2-7, with 7 nucleotides matching TRBD1. CDR3 length equals 15 residues. Germline trimming cut 2 bases from V and 4 bases from J; bases unmatched to any gene: 8. CDR1 is SGHTA and CDR2 is FQGNSA in the germline V gene.

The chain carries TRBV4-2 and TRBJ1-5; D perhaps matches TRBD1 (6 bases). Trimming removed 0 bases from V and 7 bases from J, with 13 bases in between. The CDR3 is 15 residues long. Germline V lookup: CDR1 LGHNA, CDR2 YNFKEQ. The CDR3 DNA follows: TGTGCCAGCAGCCAAGATGGTAACAGGGAACAGCCCCAGCATTTT. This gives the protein CASSQDGNREQPQHF.

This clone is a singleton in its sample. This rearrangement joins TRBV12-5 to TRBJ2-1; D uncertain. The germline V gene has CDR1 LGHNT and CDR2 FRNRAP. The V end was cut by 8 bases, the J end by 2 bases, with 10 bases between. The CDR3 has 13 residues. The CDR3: CASRPTTYNEQFF. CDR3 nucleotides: TGTGCTAGTCGGCCGACGACCTACAATGAGCAGTTCTTC.

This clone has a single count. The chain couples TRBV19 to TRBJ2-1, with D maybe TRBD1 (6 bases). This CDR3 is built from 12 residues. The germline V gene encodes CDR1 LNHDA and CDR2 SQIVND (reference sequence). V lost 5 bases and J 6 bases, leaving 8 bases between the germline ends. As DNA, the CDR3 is TGTGCCAGTAGTCCAGGGGCCAATGAGCAGTTCTTC. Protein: CASSPGANEQFF.

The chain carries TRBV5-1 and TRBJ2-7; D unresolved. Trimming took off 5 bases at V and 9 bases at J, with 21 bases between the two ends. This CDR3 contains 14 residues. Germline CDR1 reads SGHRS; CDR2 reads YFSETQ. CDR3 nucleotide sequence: TGCGCCAGCAGGAAGAGTAGCAGCGCCCCGGGGCAGTACTTC. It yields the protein CASRKSSSAPGQYF.